This is a list of T cell receptor beta chains from one sample in a study of cytomegalovirus exposure and HLA in healthy donors. Clones were read by immunoSEQ multiplex PCR, and TCRdb kept only the in-frame ones, dropping some. Here the sample spans around 78,000 clones, about three quarters being singletons. The sequenced material came from PBMCs. The source is a woman aged 40-49 years in good health and CMV-seropositive. Each CDR3 is given with its conserved first and last residue. Each record gives: V gene, clone size, D gene, CDR3 length, J gene, CDR3 protein, CDR3 DNA. The D gene is left open where the match is weak. Expanded clones are given a class, and other clones once, few, many or no size at all.

TRBV5-8	-	-	12	TRBJ2-7	CASSSNRYEQYF	TGTGCCAGCAGCTCCAACAGGTACGAGCAGTACTTC
TRBV6-5	-	TRBD2	16	TRBJ2-3	CASSYSLAGGTDTQYF	TGTGCCAGCAGTTACTCTCTAGCGGGGGGCACAGATACGCAGTATTTT
TRBV30	-	TRBD2	13	TRBJ2-7	CAWQLGGDYEQYF	TGTGCCTGGCAACTCGGGGGGGACTACGAGCAGTACTTC
TRBV21-1	-	-	16	TRBJ2-3	CASSKTPSGSTDTQYF	TGTGCCAGCAGCAAGACGCCTAGCGGGTCCACAGATACGCAGTATTTT
TRBV7-9	few	-	12	TRBJ2-3	CSSSPETGTQYF	TGTTCCAGCAGCCCGGAGACGGGTACGCAGTATTTT
TRBV18	-	-	14	TRBJ2-4	CASSPELAKNIQYF	TGTGCCAGCTCACCCGAGCTAGCCAAAAACATTCAGTACTTC
TRBV7-2	few	-	13	TRBJ2-5	CASRRNGQETQYF	TGTGCCAGCAGGCGTAACGGGCAAGAGACCCAGTACTTC
TRBV6-1	many	TRBD1	15	TRBJ2-7	CASNIYRQGSYEQYF	TGTGCCAGCAACATCTATAGACAGGGCTCCTACGAGCAGTACTTC
TRBV5-6	-	TRBD2	16	TRBJ2-7	CASSLGTSASPYEQYF	TGTGCCAGCAGCTTGGGGACTAGCGCGTCGCCTTACGAGCAGTACTTC
TRBV30	-	TRBD1	13	TRBJ2-5	CAGSRTGQETQYF	TGTGCCGGGAGCCGGACAGGTCAAGAGACCCAGTACTTC
TRBV7-9	few	-	13	TRBJ1-5	CASSGQLSDPQHF	TGTGCCAGCAGCGGACAGTTATCAGATCCCCAGCATTTT
TRBV5-1	once	TRBD2	18	TRBJ2-7	CASSLWTSGKDRTYEQYF	TGCGCCAGCAGCCTGTGGACTAGCGGTAAAGATAGAACTTACGAGCAGTACTTC
TRBV5-1	-	TRBD1	14	TRBJ1-2	CASSAGTGSVGYTF	TGCGCCAGCAGCGCCGGGACAGGGTCGGTAGGCTACACCTTC
TRBV2	-	-	12	TRBJ1-2	CASSERGYGYTF	TGTGCCAGCAGTGAACGGGGCTATGGCTACACCTTC
TRBV2	few	TRBD1	14	TRBJ2-5	CANDGTGNQETQYF	TGTGCCAATGACGGGACAGGCAACCAAGAGACCCAGTACTTC
TRBV6-1	few	-	13	TRBJ1-2	CASRNTGDYGYTF	TGTGCCAGCAGAAATACAGGAGACTATGGCTACACCTTC
TRBV5-1	few	TRBD2	16	TRBJ2-3	CASSVATSGTTDTQYF	TGCGCCAGCAGCGTTGCGACTAGCGGGACGACAGATACGCAGTATTTT
TRBV19	few	-	14	TRBJ2-3	CASSISARTDTQYF	TGTGCCAGTAGTATATCAGCGCGCACAGATACGCAGTATTTT
TRBV9	-	-	14	TRBJ1-1	CASSIRTKNTEAFF	TGTGCCAGCAGCATTCGGACAAAGAACACTGAAGCTTTCTTT
TRBV2	-	TRBD2	12	TRBJ2-1	CASSGTSGLIFF	TGTGCCAGCAGTGGAACTAGCGGATTGATATTCTTC
TRBV9	few	-	16	TRBJ2-2	CASSPATTYNTGELFF	TGTGCCAGCAGCCCTGCGACGACTTACAACACCGGGGAGCTGTTTTTT
TRBV28	few	-	14	TRBJ1-1	CVSRPGQGSTEAFF	TGTGTCAGCAGGCCGGGCCAGGGTTCCACTGAAGCTTTCTTT
TRBV7-2	-	-	16	TRBJ1-4	CASSLSLTDLNEKLFF	TGTGCCAGCAGCTTAAGCTTGACAGACTTGAATGAAAAACTGTTTTTT
TRBV11-2	-	-	14	TRBJ1-1	CASSLVSGQNEAFF	TGTGCCAGCAGCTTAGTATCGGGACAAAATGAAGCTTTCTTT
TRBV2	-	-	14	TRBJ1-1	CASSALTVGTEAFF	TGTGCCAGCAGTGCCCTAACAGTTGGCACTGAAGCTTTCTTT
TRBV7-2	-	-	14	TRBJ1-2	CASSLGTGNYGYTF	TGTGCCAGCAGCTTGGGCACAGGGAACTATGGCTACACCTTC
TRBV7-9	-	TRBD1	17	TRBJ1-4	CASSSPTGGITNEKLFF	TGTGCCAGCAGCTCGCCTACAGGGGGGATAACTAATGAAAAACTGTTTTTT
TRBV2	-	-	13	TRBJ2-7	CANRQSVTYEQYF	TGTGCCAACCGACAGTCGGTAACCTACGAGCAGTACTTC
TRBV5-1	-	TRBD2	17	TRBJ2-7	CASSFGGTSGSGYEQYF	TGCGCCAGCAGCTTTGGGGGGACTAGCGGGAGCGGCTACGAGCAGTACTTC
TRBV28	-	TRBD1	16	TRBJ1-1	CASQSGQLRLNTEAFF	TGTGCCAGCCAATCGGGACAGCTAAGACTAAACACTGAAGCTTTCTTT
TRBV6-5	few	-	15	TRBJ1-1	CASSYDARQGPEAFF	TGTGCCAGCAGTTACGACGCTCGGCAGGGCCCTGAAGCTTTCTTT
TRBV2	-	-	13	TRBJ2-7	CASNYPGNYEQYF	TGTGCCAGCAACTATCCAGGGAACTACGAGCAGTACTTC
TRBV7-2	-	-	15	TRBJ2-1	CASSLELASRNEQFF	TGTGCCAGCAGCTTAGAACTAGCTTCTCGTAATGAGCAGTTCTTC
TRBV29-1	-	TRBD2	21	TRBJ2-1	CSVVRTRDKQFLAGGWSEQFF	TGCAGCGTTGTTCGGACCCGGGACAAGCAATTTCTAGCGGGAGGCTGGTCTGAGCAGTTCTTC
TRBV29-1	-	-	12	TRBJ1-6	CSAGGDNSPLHF	TGCAGCGCTGGGGGGGATAATTCACCCCTCCACTTT
TRBV7-2	-	-	13	TRBJ2-3	CASSRGKEDTQYF	TGTGCCAGCAGCAGGGGTAAGGAAGATACGCAGTATTTT
TRBV28	-	TRBD1	14	TRBJ1-4	CASSLGQLHEKLFF	TGTGCCAGCAGCCTGGGACAGCTACATGAAAAACTGTTTTTT
TRBV19	-	TRBD2	15	TRBJ2-3	CASMGLSGGTDTQYF	TGTGCCAGTATGGGACTTAGCGGGGGGACAGATACGCAGTATTTT
TRBV7-9	medium-sized	-	15	TRBJ2-3	CASSQRWDTTDTQYF	TGTGCCAGCAGCCAGAGATGGGACACCACAGATACGCAGTATTTT
TRBV2	-	TRBD2	13	TRBJ2-1	CASPGLGPNEQFF	TGTGCCAGCCCGGGACTAGGCCCTAATGAGCAGTTCTTC
TRBV7-8	-	TRBD2	20	TRBJ2-1	CASSLGMEGVGTSVYNEQFF	TGTGCCAGCAGCTTAGGGATGGAGGGGGTGGGGACTAGCGTCTACAATGAGCAGTTCTTC
TRBV4-1	few	-	14	TRBJ2-7	CASSQVYSSYEQYF	TGCGCCAGCAGCCAAGTCTACAGCTCCTACGAGCAGTACTTC
TRBV14	few	-	10	TRBJ1-6	CASTLMDSYF	TGTGCCAGCACCCTTATGGACAGCTACTTT
TRBV27	-	-	15	TRBJ1-5	CASSPQPGGSQPQHF	TGTGCCAGCAGTCCTCAACCGGGGGGCTCTCAGCCCCAGCATTTT
TRBV28	-	TRBD1	16	TRBJ1-2	CASVQGAGSTNYGYTF	TGTGCCAGCGTTCAGGGGGCTGGTTCTACAAACTATGGCTACACCTTC
TRBV6-5	few	-	14	TRBJ2-7	CASSFGTGSYEQYF	TGTGCCAGCAGTTTCGGTACAGGTAGTTACGAGCAGTACTTC
TRBV6-1	medium-sized	TRBD1	15	TRBJ1-4	CASSETGGSGEKLFF	TGTGCCAGCAGCGAAACAGGGGGGTCGGGTGAAAAACTGTTTTTT
TRBV6-5	-	-	14	TRBJ1-2	CASSPAGTAYGYTF	TGTGCCAGCAGCCCCGCCGGGACTGCCTATGGCTACACCTTC
TRBV5-1	many	-	14	TRBJ1-1	CASSPGTILAEAFF	TGCGCCAGCAGCCCCGGGACAATTCTCGCTGAAGCTTTCTTT
TRBV7-2	-	TRBD2	15	TRBJ2-3	CASSWGGGATDTQYF	TGTGCCAGCAGCTGGGGCGGGGGGGCCACAGATACGCAGTATTTT
TRBV6-6	-	-	13	TRBJ2-3	CASSPPLVDTQYF	TGTGCCAGCAGTCCCCCACTAGTCGATACGCAGTATTTT